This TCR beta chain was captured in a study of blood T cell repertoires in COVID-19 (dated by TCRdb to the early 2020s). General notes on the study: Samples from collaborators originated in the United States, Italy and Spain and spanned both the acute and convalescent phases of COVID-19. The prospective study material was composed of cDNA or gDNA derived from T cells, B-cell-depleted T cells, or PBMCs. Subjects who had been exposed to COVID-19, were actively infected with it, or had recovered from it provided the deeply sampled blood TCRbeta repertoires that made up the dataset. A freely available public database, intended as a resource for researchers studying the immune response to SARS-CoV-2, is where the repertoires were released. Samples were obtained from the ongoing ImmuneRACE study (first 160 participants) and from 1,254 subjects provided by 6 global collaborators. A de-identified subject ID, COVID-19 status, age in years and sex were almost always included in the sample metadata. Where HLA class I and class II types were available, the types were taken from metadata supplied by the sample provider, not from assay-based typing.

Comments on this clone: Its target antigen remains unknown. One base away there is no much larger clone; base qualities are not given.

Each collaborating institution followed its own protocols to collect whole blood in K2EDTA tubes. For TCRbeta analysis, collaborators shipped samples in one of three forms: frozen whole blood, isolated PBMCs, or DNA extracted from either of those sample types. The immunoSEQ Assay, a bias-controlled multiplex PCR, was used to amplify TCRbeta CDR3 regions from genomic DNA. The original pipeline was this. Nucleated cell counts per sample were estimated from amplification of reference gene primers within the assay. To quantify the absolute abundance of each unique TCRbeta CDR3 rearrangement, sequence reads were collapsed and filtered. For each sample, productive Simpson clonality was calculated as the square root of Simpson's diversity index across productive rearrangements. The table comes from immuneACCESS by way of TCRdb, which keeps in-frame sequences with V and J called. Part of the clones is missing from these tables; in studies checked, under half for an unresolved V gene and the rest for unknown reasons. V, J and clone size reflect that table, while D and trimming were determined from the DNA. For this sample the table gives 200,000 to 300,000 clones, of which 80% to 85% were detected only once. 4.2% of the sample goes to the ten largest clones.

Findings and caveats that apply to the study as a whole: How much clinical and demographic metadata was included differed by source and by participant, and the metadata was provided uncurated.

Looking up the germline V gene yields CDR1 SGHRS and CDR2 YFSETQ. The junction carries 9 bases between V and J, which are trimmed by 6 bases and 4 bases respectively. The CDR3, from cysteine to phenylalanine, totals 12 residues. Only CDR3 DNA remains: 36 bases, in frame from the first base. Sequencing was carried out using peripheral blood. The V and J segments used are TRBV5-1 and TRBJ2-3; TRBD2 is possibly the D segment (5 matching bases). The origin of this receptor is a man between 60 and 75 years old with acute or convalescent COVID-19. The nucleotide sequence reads TGCGCCAGCACCATTAGCGCAGATACGCAGTATTTT. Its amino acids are CASTISADTQYF.